This passage covers 13 T cell receptor beta chains from one sample sequenced in a study of shared clonotypes between healthy human individuals. Measured with immunoSEQ multiplex PCR; TCRdb has only the in-frame clones, and not every one. The sample records 1.4 million to 1.5 million clones, roughly 97% being singletons. The sample taken for sequencing was naive CD4+ T cells sorted from blood. Subset noted: CD45RA+ positively selected. All receptors derive from a man aged 25 to 45 in good health.

This chain joins TRBV7-6 and TRBJ2-3; 8 bases match TRBD2. CDR1 and CDR2 (germline): SGHVS, FNYEAQ. The CDR3 totals 16 residues. V shed 8 bases, J shed 2 bases, and the junction held 12 bases outside the gene matches. The CDR3 here is CASSTWRGASTDTQYF. DNA for the CDR3: TGTGCCAGCTCTACGTGGCGGGGGGCCTCCACAGATACGCAGTATTTT.

The gene calls are TRBV9 and TRBJ1-5; the D gene is possibly TRBD1 (5 bases). CDR1 is SGDLS and CDR2 is YYNGEE in the germline V gene. The CDR3 is 15 amino acids. Trimming shortened V by 4 bases and J by 5 bases, and 16 bases separated the two germline ends. CDR3 in amino acids: CASSRRQNNHQPQHF. Here the CDR3 DNA reads TGTGCCAGCAGCCGACGACAGAACAATCATCAGCCCCAGCATTTT.

The chain combines TRBV25-1 with TRBJ1-4; maybe TRBD1 (5 bases). CDR1 is MGHDK, CDR2 SYGVNS, per germline. V lost 1 base and J 7 bases, leaving 16 bases between the germline ends. The length of the CDR3 is 16 residues. The CDR3 sequence: CASSELGGGPIEKLFF. The DNA of the CDR3 is TGTGCCAGCAGTGAATTGGGTGGGGGACCTATTGAAAAACTGTTTTTT. The full variable domain, its missing parts supplied by reference TRBV25-1 and TRBJ1-4, is EADIYQTPRYLVIGTGKKITLECSQTMGHDKMYWYQQDPGMELHLIHYSYGVNSTEKGDLSSESTVSRIRTEHFPLTLESARPSHTSQYLCASSELGGGPIEKLFFGSGTQLSVL.

This clone occurred once. The chain's CDR3 is CASSEFPAGGVDTQYF. Written as DNA, the CDR3 is TGTGCCAGCAGTGAATTCCCCGCGGGAGGGGTGGATACGCAGTATTTT. The chain uses TRBV25-1 and TRBJ2-3; 9 bases are shared with TRBD2. This CDR3 has 16 residues. Germline CDR1 MGHDK, CDR2 SYGVNS. Germline trimming cut 1 base from V and 6 bases from J; bases unmatched to any gene: 8.

This clone appeared once. The chain links TRBV5-1 to TRBJ1-4; TRBD1 matches 8 bases. The V gene end was trimmed by 0 bases and the J gene end by 8 bases; junction bases not matched to a gene: 6. Germline V gene sequence: CDR1 SGHRS, CDR2 YFSETQ. CDR3 size: 15 residues. As DNA, the CDR3 is TGCGCCAGCAGCTTGGCAAAACAGGGGGAAGAAAAACTGTTTTTT. Translating it yields CASSLAKQGEEKLFF.

The DNA of the CDR3 is TGTGCCAGCAGAATCTCAGGGAACACCGGGGAGCTGTTTTTT. This sequence encodes CASRISGNTGELFF. The rearrangement joins TRBV11-2 to TRBJ2-2; D ambiguous. The CDR3 has 14 residues. CDR1 is SGHAT and CDR2 is FQNNGV in the germline V gene. Between the trimmed V and J ends, which lost 6 bases and 1 base, there was a span of 9 bases.

The gene calls are TRBV2 and TRBJ2-5; 10 bases fit TRBD1. Per the germline V gene, CDR1 is SNHLY and CDR2 is FYNNEI. The CDR3 covers 14 residues. The trim removed 6 bases at V and 4 bases at J, leaving 5 bases unmatched. Here the CDR3 reads CASRGQGRRETQYF. DNA of the CDR3: TGTGCCAGCAGGGGACAGGGGAGGCGAGAGACCCAGTACTTC.

V and J are TRBV14 and TRBJ1-2; D is uncertain. V dropped 0 bases and J dropped 4 bases, with 6 bases sitting between them. The CDR3 spans 13 residues. The germline gives CDR1 SGHDN, CDR2 FVKESK. The CDR3 reads CASSQDTVYGYTF. The DNA of the CDR3 is TGTGCCAGCAGCCAAGATACAGTCTATGGCTACACCTTC.

V and J are TRBV9 and TRBJ2-7; TRBD2 matches 8 bases. The CDR3 spans 14 residues. Unmatched junction bases numbered 2, after V lost 0 bases and J lost 3 bases. Germline-derived CDR1 and CDR2 are SGDLS and YYNGEE. The CDR3 loop reads CASSVAGGFYEQYF. The CDR3 nucleotides read TGTGCCAGCAGCGTAGCGGGAGGGTTCTACGAGCAGTACTTC.

This clone showed up just once. The chain carries TRBV5-1 and TRBJ2-1; 7 nucleotides line up with TRBD2. CDR1 SGHRS and CDR2 YFSETQ come from the germline V gene. V dropped 4 bases and J dropped 6; count of bases not matched to a gene: 4. CDR3 length: 13 residues. CDR3 region: CASSVSGVNEQFF. In nucleotides, the CDR3 is TGCGCCAGCAGCGTAAGCGGGGTCAATGAGCAGTTCTTC.

The chain recombines TRBV28 with TRBJ2-7, with a weak D call TRBD1 (6 bases). The CDR3 extends over 15 amino acids. Per germline, CDR1 MDHEN and CDR2 SYDVKM. Trimming cost V 7 bases and J 0 bases, with 16 bases left between them. The CDR3 bases are TGTGCCAGCATGGGGACGGGACACCTCTCCTACGAGCAGTACTTC. This translates into CASMGTGHLSYEQYF.

This clone came up once. V usage is TRBV15 and J usage is TRBJ2-7; weak D call: TRBD2 (6 bases). The CDR3 has 15 residues. Trimming shortened V by 2 bases and J by 7 bases, and 18 bases separated the two germline ends. CDR1 is LNHNV, CDR2 YYDKDF, per germline (reference sequence). CDR3 in amino acids: CATSRPGSAAGEQYF. The CDR3, as DNA: TGTGCCACCAGCAGACCGGGGAGCGCCGCGGGGGAGCAGTACTTC.

This chain uses TRBV9 with TRBJ1-3, with D unclear. CDR1 and CDR2 from the germline V gene are SGDLS and YYNGEE. The CDR3 contains 15 residues. V was cut by 2 bases and J by 0 bases, with 9 bases left in between. The CDR3 DNA sequence: TGTGCCAGCAGCGTTGGCGGAATCTCTGGAAACACCATATATTTT. It yields the protein CASSVGGISGNTIYF.